This T cell receptor (beta chain) is from a study of OX40 agonist ivuxolimab in advanced cancers. Study information: Patients were given ivuxolimab, an antibody that agonizes OX40 (CD134).

Autoimmune disease history or systemic immunosuppression was exclusionary. Trimming cost V 1 base and J 1 base; bases outside gene matches: 3. The CDR3 runs 16 residues. Germline CDR1 is SGHRS and CDR2 is YFSETQ. Assay: immunoSEQ multiplex PCR; the TCRdb copy retains only in-frame clones and omits some. The table shows 60,000 to 85,000 clones, with 94% occurring only once. Study conclusions and caveats: Those patients achieving a partial response at 0.1-3.0 mg/kg showed among the lowest clonal expansion. CD4+ and CD8+ blood T cells expanded clonally by week 6 at 0.1 to 3.0 mg/kg.

A word on this clone: As yet, its antigen is unknown.

This TCR was recovered from an adult with an advanced solid tumor such as melanoma, head and neck, liver or kidney cancer. The sequencing used CD4+ or CD8+ T cells sorted from blood, collected in a trial of the OX40 agonist ivuxolimab. The V and J genes are TRBV5-1 and TRBJ2-1; 9 bases agree with TRBD2. CDR3 region: CASSLTTSGSYNEQFF. CDR3 coding DNA: TGCGCCAGCAGCTTGACGACTAGCGGATCCTACAATGAGCAGTTCTTC.